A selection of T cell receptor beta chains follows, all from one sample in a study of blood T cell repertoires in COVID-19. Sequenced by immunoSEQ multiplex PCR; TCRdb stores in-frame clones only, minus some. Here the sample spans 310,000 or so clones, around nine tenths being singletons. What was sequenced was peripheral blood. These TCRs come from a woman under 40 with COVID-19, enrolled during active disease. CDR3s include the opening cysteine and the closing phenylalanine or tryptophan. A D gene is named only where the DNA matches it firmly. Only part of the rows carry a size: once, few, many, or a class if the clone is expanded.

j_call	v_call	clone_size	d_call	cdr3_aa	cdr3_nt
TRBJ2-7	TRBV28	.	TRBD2	CASRGLAEYEQYF	TGTGCCAGCAGGGGACTAGCGGAATACGAGCAGTACTTC
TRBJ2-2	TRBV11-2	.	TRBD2	CASSLTTSYLPGELFF	TGTGCCAGCAGCTTAACGACTAGCTACCTCCCCGGGGAGCTGTTTTTT
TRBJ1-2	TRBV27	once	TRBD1	CASSLGGQGQYGYTF	TGTGCCAGCAGTTTAGGGGGACAGGGGCAATATGGCTACACCTTC
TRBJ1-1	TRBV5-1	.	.	CASSHSETNTEAFF	TGCGCCAGCAGCCACAGTGAGACGAACACTGAAGCTTTCTTT
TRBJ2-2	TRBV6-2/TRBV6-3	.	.	CASSYLANTGELFF	TGTGCCAGCAGTTACCTAGCGAACACCGGGGAGCTGTTTTTT
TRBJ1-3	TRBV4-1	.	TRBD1	CASSQEASGTGGLGNTIYF	TGCGCCAGCAGCCAAGAAGCGTCAGGGACAGGGGGATTAGGAAACACCATATATTTT
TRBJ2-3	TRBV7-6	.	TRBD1	CASSLDHGTGGTDTQYF	TGTGCCAGCAGCTTAGATCACGGGACAGGGGGCACAGATACGCAGTATTTT
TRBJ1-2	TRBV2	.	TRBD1	CASSAGQGLGGYTF	TGTGCCAGCAGTGCGGGACAGGGCTTAGGTGGCTACACCTTC
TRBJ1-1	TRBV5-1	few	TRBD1	CASSSDRGRTEAFF	TGCGCCAGCAGCTCGGACAGGGGGCGAACTGAAGCTTTCTTT
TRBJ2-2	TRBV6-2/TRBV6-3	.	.	CASSYSRGTGELFF	TGTGCCAGCAGTTACTCAAGGGGTACCGGGGAGCTGTTTTTT
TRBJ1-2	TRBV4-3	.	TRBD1	CASSQAPPDRGHGYTF	TGCGCCAGCAGCCAGGCCCCCCCCGACAGGGGGCATGGCTACACCTTC
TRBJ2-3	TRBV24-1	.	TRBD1	CATNGGQGPDTQYF	TGTGCCACCAACGGGGGACAGGGCCCAGATACGCAGTATTTT
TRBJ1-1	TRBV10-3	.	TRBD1	CAIRSRRQGDTEAFF	TGTGCCATCAGGTCCCGCCGACAGGGCGACACTGAAGCTTTCTTT
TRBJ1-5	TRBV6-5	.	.	CASSVGVSGNQPQHF	TGTGCCAGCAGCGTGGGAGTCAGTGGCAATCAGCCCCAGCATTTT
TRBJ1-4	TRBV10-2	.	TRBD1	CASSDWTGNEKLFF	TGCGCCAGCAGTGACTGGACAGGAAATGAAAAACTGTTTTTT
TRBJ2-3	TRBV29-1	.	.	CSVAAGSPTDTQYF	TGCAGCGTAGCCGCAGGGTCCCCCACAGATACGCAGTATTTT
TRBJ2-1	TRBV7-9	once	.	CASSSPDSHEQFF	TGTGCCAGCAGCTCGCCGGACAGTCATGAGCAGTTCTTC
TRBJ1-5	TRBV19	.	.	CASSMDRNQPQHF	TGTGCCAGTAGTATGGACAGAAATCAGCCCCAGCATTTT
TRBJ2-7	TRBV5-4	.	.	CASSPSIGTYEQYF	TGTGCCAGCAGCCCCTCCATCGGGACCTACGAGCAGTACTTC
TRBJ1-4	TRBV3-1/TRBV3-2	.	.	CASSRREEKEKLFF	TGTGCCAGCAGCCGCCGGGAGGAAAAGGAAAAACTGTTTTTT
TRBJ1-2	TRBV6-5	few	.	CASTRGMGGSYGYTF	TGTGCCAGCACCCGTGGTATGGGCGGGAGCTATGGCTACACCTTC
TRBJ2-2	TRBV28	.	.	CASSTQAWGVGTGELFF	TGTGCCAGCAGTACGCAGGCCTGGGGGGTGGGCACCGGGGAGCTGTTTTTT
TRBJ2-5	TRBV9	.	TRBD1	CASSVDGQEQETQYF	TGTGCCAGCAGCGTAGATGGACAGGAGCAAGAGACCCAGTACTTC
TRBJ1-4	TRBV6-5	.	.	CASSYSFSVDNEKLFF	TGTGCCAGCAGTTACTCCTTTTCGGTAGATAATGAAAAACTGTTTTTT
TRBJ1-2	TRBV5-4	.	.	CASSADIYGYTF	TGTGCCAGCAGCGCGGACATCTATGGCTACACCTTC
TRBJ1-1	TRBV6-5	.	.	CASSSWTSPGEAFF	TGTGCCAGCAGTTCTTGGACGTCGCCAGGGGAAGCTTTCTTT
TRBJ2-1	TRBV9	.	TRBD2	CASSVVPSSGSYNEQFF	TGTGCCAGCAGCGTAGTCCCTTCTAGCGGGTCCTACAATGAGCAGTTCTTC
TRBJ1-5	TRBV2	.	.	CASSEEVNQPQHF	TGTGCCAGCAGTGAGGAGGTGAATCAGCCCCAGCATTTT
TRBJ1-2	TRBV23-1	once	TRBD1	CASSLDRGPRYYGYTF	TGCGCCAGCAGTCTTGACAGGGGACCGCGGTACTATGGCTACACCTTC
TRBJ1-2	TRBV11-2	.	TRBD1	CASSRTGVIYGYTF	TGTGCCAGCAGTCGGACAGGGGTTATCTATGGCTACACCTTC
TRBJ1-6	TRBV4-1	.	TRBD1	CASSQAQGLPLHF	TGCGCCAGCAGCCAGGCACAGGGGCTGCCCCTCCACTTT
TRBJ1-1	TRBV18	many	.	CASSPSREGNTEAFF	TGTGCCAGCTCACCCTCCCGAGAGGGGAACACTGAAGCTTTCTTT
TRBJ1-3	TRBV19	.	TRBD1	CASRAGGSGNTIYF	TGTGCCAGTCGGGCAGGGGGTTCTGGAAACACCATATATTTT
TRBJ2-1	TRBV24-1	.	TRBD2	CATSDLYGTSGHSYNEQFF	TGTGCCACCAGTGATTTGTACGGAACTAGCGGGCACTCCTACAATGAGCAGTTCTTC
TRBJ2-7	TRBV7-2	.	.	CASSPTRESSYEQYF	TGTGCCAGCAGCCCCACCCGGGAGTCGTCCTACGAGCAGTACTTC
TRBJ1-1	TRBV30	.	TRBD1	CAWSADRSNTEAFF	TGTGCCTGGAGTGCGGACAGGTCTAACACTGAAGCTTTCTTT
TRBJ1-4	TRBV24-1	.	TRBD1	CATSAAGQGRGGEKLFF	TGTGCCACCAGCGCCGCGGGACAGGGACGTGGAGGGGAAAAACTGTTTTTT
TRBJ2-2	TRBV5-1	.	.	CASDRPRISNTGELFF	TGCGCCAGCGACAGACCACGGATATCGAACACCGGGGAGCTGTTTTTT
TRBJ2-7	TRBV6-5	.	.	CASSYAGQSYEQYF	TGTGCCAGCAGTTACGCGGGACAGTCCTACGAGCAGTACTTC
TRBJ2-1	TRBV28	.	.	CASSLFPLNEQFF	TGTGCCAGCAGTTTATTCCCCTTGAATGAGCAGTTCTTC
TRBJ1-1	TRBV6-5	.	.	CASKRQGMNTEAFF	TGTGCCAGCAAACGTCAGGGGATGAACACTGAAGCTTTCTTT
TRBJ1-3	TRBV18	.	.	CASSPPFRGTGNTIYF	TGTGCCAGCTCACCACCGTTCAGGGGTACTGGAAACACCATATATTTT
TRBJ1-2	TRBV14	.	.	CASSQWGTGTHGYTF	TGTGCCAGCAGCCAGTGGGGAACAGGGACCCATGGCTACACCTTC
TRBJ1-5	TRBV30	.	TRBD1	CAKEGTGGQPQHF	TGTGCCAAGGAGGGGACAGGGGGGCAGCCCCAGCATTTT
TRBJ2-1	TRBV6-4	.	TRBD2	CASSDSTSGYNEQFF	TGTGCCAGCAGTGACTCGACTAGCGGGTACAATGAGCAGTTCTTC
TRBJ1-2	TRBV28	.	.	CAIRTGPGYTF	TGTGCCATTCGAACAGGGCCCGGCTACACCTTC
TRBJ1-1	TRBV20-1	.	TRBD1	CSASPSRGLRVNTEAFF	TGCAGTGCTAGTCCCTCAAGGGGGCTCAGGGTGAACACTGAAGCTTTCTTT
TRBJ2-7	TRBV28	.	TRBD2	CASSPLAGGLSEQYF	TGTGCCAGCAGTCCGCTAGCGGGAGGACTCTCCGAGCAGTACTTC
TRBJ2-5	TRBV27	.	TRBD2	CASSEGLAGETQYF	TGTGCCAGCAGCGAGGGACTAGCGGGAGAGACCCAGTACTTC